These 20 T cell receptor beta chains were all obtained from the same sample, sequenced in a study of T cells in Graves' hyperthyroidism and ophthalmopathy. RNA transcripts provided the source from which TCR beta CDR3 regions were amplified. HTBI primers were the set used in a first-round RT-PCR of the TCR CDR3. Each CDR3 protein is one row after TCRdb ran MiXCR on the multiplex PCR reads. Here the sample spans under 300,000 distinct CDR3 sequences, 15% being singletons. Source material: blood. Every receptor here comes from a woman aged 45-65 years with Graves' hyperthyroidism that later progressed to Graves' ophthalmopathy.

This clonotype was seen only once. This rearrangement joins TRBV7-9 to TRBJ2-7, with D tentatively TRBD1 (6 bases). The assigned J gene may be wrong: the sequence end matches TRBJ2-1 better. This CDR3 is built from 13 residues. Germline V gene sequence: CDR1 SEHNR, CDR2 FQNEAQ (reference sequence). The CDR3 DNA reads TGTGCCAGCAGCGGTAGGGGGAGCTACGAGCAGTTCTTC. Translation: CASSGRGSYEQFF.

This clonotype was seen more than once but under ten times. CDR3 region: CASSNGPAPQFF. The CDR3 coding sequence is TGTGCCAGTAGTAACGGCCCCGCTCCGCAGTTCTTC. This chain links TRBV19 with TRBJ2-1; D gene ambiguous. This CDR3 has 12 amino acids. V shed 4 bases and J shed 12 bases, with 13 bases lying between them. CDR1 and CDR2 from the germline V gene are LNHDA and SQIVND (reference sequence).

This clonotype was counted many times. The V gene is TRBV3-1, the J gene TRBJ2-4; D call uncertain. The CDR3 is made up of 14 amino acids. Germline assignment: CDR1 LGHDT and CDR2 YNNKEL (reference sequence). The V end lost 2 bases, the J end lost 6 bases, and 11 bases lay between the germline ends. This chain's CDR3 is CASSQSDGLNIQYF. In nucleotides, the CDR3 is TGTGCCAGCAGCCAATCGGACGGCCTAAACATTCAGTACTTC.

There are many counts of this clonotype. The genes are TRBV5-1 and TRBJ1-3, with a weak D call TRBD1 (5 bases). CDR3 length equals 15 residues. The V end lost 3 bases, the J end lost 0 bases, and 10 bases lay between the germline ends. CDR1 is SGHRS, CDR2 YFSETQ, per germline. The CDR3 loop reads CASSWGPLSGNTIYF. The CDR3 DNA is TGCGCCAGCAGCTGGGGACCGCTCTCTGGAAACACCATATATTTT.

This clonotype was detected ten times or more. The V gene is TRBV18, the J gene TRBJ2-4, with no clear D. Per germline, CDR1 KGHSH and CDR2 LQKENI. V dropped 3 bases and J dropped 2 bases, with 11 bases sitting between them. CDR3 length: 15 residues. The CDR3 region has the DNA TGTGCCAGCTCACCGGTAACGGGCCCCAAAAACATTCAGTACTTC. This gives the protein CASSPVTGPKNIQYF.

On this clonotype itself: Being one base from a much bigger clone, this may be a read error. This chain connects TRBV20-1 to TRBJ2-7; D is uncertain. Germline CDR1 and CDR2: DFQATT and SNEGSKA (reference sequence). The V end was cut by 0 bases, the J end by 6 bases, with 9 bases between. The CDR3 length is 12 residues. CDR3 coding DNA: TGCAGTGCTAGAGATCGGCAGCGCGAGCAGTACTTC. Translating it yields CSARDRQREQYF.

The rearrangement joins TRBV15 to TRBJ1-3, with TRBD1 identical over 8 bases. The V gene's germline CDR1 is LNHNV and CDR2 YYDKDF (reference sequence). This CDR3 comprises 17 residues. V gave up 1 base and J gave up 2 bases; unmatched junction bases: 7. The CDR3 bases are TGTGCCACCAGCAGAGTCAAAACAGGGGGTCCTGGAAACACCATATATTTT. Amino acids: CATSRVKTGGPGNTIYF.

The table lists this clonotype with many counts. CDR3 amino acids: CASSRLAGVRGNEQFF. The CDR3 DNA reads TGTGCCAGCAGCCGCCTCGCCGGGGTCCGAGGGAATGAGCAGTTCTTC. V is TRBV3-1 and J is TRBJ2-1, with a tentative D call TRBD2 (5 bases). V lost 4 bases and J lost 7, with 20 bases in between. Germline assignment: CDR1 LGHDT and CDR2 YNNKEL (reference sequence). CDR3 length equals 16 residues.

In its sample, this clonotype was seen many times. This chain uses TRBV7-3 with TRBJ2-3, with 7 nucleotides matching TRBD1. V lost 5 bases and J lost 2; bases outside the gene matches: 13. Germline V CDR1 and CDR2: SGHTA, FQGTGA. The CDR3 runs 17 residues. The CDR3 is CASSQRQGRRPTDTQYF. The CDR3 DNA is TGTGCCAGCAGCCAGAGACAGGGCAGGAGGCCCACAGATACGCAGTATTTT.

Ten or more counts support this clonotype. The CDR3 region is CASSHQGGTEAFF. For the CDR3, the DNA is TGTGCCAGCAGCCACCAGGGCGGCACTGAAGCTTTCTTT. The chain has TRBV13 and TRBJ1-1; the D gene is possibly TRBD1 (5 bases). Germline lookup yields CDR1 PRHDT and CDR2 FYEKMQ (reference sequence). The CDR3 spans 13 residues. V shed 5 bases and J shed 4 bases, with 11 bases lying between them.

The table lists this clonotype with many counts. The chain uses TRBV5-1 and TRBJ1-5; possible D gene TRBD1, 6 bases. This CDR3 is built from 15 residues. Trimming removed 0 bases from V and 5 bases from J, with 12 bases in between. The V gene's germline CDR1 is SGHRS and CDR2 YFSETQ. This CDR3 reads CASSLAGQGHQPQHF. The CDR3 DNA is TGCGCCAGCAGCTTGGCCGGCCAGGGGCATCAGCCCCAGCATTTT.

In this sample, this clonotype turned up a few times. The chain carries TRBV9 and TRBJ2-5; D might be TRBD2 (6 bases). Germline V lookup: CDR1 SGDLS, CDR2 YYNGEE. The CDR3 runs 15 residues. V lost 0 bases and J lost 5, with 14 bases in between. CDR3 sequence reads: CASSVGPTGRETQYF. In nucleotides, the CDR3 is TGTGCCAGCAGCGTAGGGCCAACGGGGAGGGAGACCCAGTACTTC.

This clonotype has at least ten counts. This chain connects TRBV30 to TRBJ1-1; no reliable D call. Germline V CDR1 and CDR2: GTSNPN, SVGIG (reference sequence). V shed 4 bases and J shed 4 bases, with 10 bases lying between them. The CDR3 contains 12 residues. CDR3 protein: CAWKREVTEAFF. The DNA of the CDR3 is TGTGCCTGGAAAAGGGAGGTCACTGAAGCTTTCTTT.

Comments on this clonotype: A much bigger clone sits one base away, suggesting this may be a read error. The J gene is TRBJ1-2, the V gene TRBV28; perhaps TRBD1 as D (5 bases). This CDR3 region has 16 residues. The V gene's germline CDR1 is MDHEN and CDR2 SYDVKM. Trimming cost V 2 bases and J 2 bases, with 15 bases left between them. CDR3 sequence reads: CASSLVRESINYGYTF. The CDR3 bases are TGTGCCAGCAGTTTAGTCAGGGAAAGCATCAACTATGGCTACACCTTC.

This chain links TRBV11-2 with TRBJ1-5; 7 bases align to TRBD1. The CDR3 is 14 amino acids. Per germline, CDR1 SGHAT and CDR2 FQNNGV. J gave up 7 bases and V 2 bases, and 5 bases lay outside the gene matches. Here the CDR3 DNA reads TGTGCCAGCAGCTTAACGCAGGGGGAGCAGCCCCAGCATTTT. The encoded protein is CASSLTQGEQPQHF.

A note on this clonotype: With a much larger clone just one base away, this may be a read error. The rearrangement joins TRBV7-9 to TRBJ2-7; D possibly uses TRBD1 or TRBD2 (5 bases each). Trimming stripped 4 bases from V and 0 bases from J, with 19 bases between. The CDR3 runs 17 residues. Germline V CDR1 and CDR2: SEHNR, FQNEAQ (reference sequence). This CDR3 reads CASSSALEGRHSYEQYF. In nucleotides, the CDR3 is TGTGCCAGCAGCTCTGCCCTAGAGGGACGACACTCCTACGAGCAGTACTTC.

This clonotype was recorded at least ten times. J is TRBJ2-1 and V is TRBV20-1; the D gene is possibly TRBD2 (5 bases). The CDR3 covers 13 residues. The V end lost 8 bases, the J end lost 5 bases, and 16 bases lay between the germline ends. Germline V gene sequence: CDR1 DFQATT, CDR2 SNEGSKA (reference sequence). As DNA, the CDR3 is TGCAGTCCATCCGGGGTTGGTAACAATGAGCAGTTCTTC. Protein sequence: CSPSGVGNNEQFF.

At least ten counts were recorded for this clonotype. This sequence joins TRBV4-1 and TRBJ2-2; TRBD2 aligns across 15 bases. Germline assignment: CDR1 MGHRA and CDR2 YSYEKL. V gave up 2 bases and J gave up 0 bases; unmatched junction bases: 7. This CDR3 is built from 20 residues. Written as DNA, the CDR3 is TGCGCCAGCAGCCAACAAGGACTAGCGGGAGGGCGACCGAACACCGGGGAGCTGTTTTTT. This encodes CASSQQGLAGGRPNTGELFF.

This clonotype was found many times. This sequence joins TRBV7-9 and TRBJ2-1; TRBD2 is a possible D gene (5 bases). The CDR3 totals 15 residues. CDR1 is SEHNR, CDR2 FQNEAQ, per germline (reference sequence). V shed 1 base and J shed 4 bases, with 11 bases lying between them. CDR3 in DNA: TGTGCCAGCAGCTTAGTCCTAGCCCCATACAATGAGCAGTTCTTC. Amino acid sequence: CASSLVLAPYNEQFF.

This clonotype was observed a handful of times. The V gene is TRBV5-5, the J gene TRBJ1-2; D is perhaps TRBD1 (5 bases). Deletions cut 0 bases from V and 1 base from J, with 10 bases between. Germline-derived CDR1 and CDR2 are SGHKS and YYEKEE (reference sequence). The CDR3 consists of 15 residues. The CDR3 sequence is CASSLGGGYNYGYTF. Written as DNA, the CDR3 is TGTGCCAGCAGCTTGGGGGGCGGCTATAACTATGGCTACACCTTC. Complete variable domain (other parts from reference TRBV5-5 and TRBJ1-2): DAGVTQSPTHLIKTRGQQVTLRCSPISGHKSVSWYQQVLGQGPQFIFQYYEKEERGRGNFPDRFSARQFPNYSSELNVNALLLGDSALYLCASSLGGGYNYGYTFGSGTRLTVV.